The 7 T cell receptor beta chains below were found in one sample sequenced in a study of regulatory T cells in long-lasting Graves disease. Noted time point: newly diagnosed GD, antithyroid drugs for less than 3 months. The TCR library was made from RNA extracted from PBMCs. The TCR beta library used iRepertoire HTBI primers with Arm-PCR amplification of CDR3. Each CDR3 protein gets one entry after TCRdb re-called the multiplex PCR reads with MiXCR. The sample includes 540,000 or so distinct CDR3 sequences, approximately 13% of them seen just once. These same data were also listed under a study on T cells in Graves' hyperthyroidism and ophthalmopathy.

Sequenced material: peripheral blood mononuclear cells (PBMCs), taken at new diagnosis, from a patient treated with antithyroid drugs. These TCRs come from a man aged 30 to 39 with Graves disease.

This clonotype was observed a few times. The chain carries TRBV20-1 and TRBJ2-7; D remains unclear. This CDR3 is built from 11 residues. Germline CDR1 reads DFQATT; CDR2 reads SNEGSKA (reference sequence). Trimming shortened V by 3 bases and J by 6 bases, and 9 bases separated the two germline ends. CDR3 DNA: TGCAGTGCTAGTAAATCTCGCGAGCAGTACTTC. Translated: CSASKSREQYF.

The CDR3 sequence is CASSVASGLAADNEQFF. In DNA, the CDR3 is TGTGCCAGCAGCGTAGCTTCGGGACTAGCGGCCGACAATGAGCAGTTCTTC. The genes are TRBV9 and TRBJ2-1, with 11 bases that match TRBD2. Germline CDR1 SGDLS, CDR2 YYNGEE. The ends lost 0 bases at V and 5 bases at J; junction bases unmatched: 7. The CDR3 contains 17 residues.

This clonotype occurred many times. The CDR3 here is CASRPGQLIEAFF. As DNA, the CDR3 is TGTGCCAGCAGACCAGGACAGCTTATTGAAGCTTTCTTT. The chain joins TRBV6-1 to TRBJ1-1; perhaps TRBD1 as D (6 bases). Germline lookup yields CDR1 MNHNS and CDR2 SASEGT. Deletions cut 6 bases from V and 7 bases from J, with 15 bases between. This CDR3 spans 13 amino acids.

The sample holds many counts of this clonotype. V usage is TRBV29-1 and J usage is TRBJ2-7; 11 bases are shared with TRBD1. The J segment lost 5 bases and the V segment lost 7 bases, leaving 7 bases of the junction unmatched. Germline V gene lookup returns CDR1 SQVTM and CDR2 ANQGSEA. The CDR3 is 13 residues long. The chain's CDR3 is CSARTGGGDEQYF. Here the CDR3 DNA reads TGCAGCGCTCGGACAGGGGGCGGCGACGAGCAGTACTTC.

This clonotype appeared many times. This chain joins TRBV12-3 or TRBV12-4 and TRBJ2-7; no clear D. The CDR3 is 14 residues long. Trimming removed 8 bases from V and 6 bases from J, with 20 bases in between. Here the CDR3 reads CASWWRDSPGEQYF. In DNA, the CDR3 is TGTGCCAGCTGGTGGCGTGACTCCCCAGGCGAGCAGTACTTC.

In this sample, this clonotype turned up many times. J is TRBJ2-7 and V is TRBV6-1, with 10 bases matching TRBD2. The CDR3 runs 14 residues. Germline CDR1 reads MNHNS; CDR2 reads SASEGT. Unmatched junction bases numbered 6, after V lost 6 bases and J lost 4 bases. The CDR3 nucleotides are TGTGCCAGCAGACAAGCGGGAGGGCCGTACGAGCAGTACTTC. Translated, it gives CASRQAGGPYEQYF.

This clonotype was seen repeatedly, ten times or more. The chain uses TRBV28 and TRBJ2-3; D could derive from TRBD1 or TRBD2 (5 bases each). The CDR3 extends over 14 amino acids. V gave up 0 bases and J gave up 2 bases, with 6 bases separating them. Germline CDR1 reads MDHEN; CDR2 reads SYDVKM. The CDR3 nucleotides read TGTGCCAGCAGTTTATGGGGGGACACAGATACGCAGTATTTT. Its protein product is CASSLWGDTDTQYF.